These T cell receptor beta chains were read from a single sample in a study of cytomegalovirus exposure and HLA in healthy donors. The data were produced by immunoSEQ multiplex PCR, yet TCRdb's version contains in-frame clones alone and is incomplete. Of 150,000 or so clones listed, 77% are singletons. Sequencing input: PBMCs. The receptors come from a female donor in good health and CMV-seronegative. Both conserved end residues are part of each CDR3. A D gene is named only where the DNA matches it firmly. The size field is filled for only some rows; it gives once, few, many or a size class.

J gene	clone size	V gene	D gene	CDR3 protein	CDR3 DNA
TRBJ2-3	NA	TRBV29-1	TRBD2	CSVTGTSGKSTDTQYF	TGCAGCGTTACCGGGACTAGCGGAAAGAGCACAGATACGCAGTATTTT
TRBJ1-1	NA	TRBV28	TRBD1	CASSISRGLQNTEAFF	TGTGCCAGCAGCATCAGCAGGGGGCTTCAGAACACTGAAGCTTTCTTT
TRBJ1-1	NA	TRBV19	NA	CASSAQASPNTEAFF	TGTGCCAGTAGTGCCCAGGCGTCGCCGAACACTGAAGCTTTCTTT
TRBJ1-1	few	TRBV10-3	TRBD1	CAISVGGGTGEAFF	TGTGCCATCAGTGTAGGAGGGGGGACAGGAGAAGCTTTCTTT
TRBJ2-6	NA	TRBV21-1	NA	CASSQSSGYGANVLTF	TGTGCCAGCAGTCAAAGTTCGGGGTATGGGGCCAACGTCCTGACTTTC
TRBJ1-4	NA	TRBV6-1	NA	CASHSMDEKLFF	TGTGCCAGCCACAGTATGGATGAAAAACTGTTTTTT
TRBJ2-6	NA	TRBV6-4	TRBD1	CASDRDRNSGANVLTF	TGTGCCAGCGATCGGGACAGGAACTCTGGGGCCAACGTCCTGACTTTC
TRBJ2-7	NA	TRBV7-3	TRBD1	CASSLTLRTGAYEQYF	TGTGCCAGCAGCTTAACCTTAAGGACAGGGGCCTACGAGCAGTACTTC
TRBJ2-2	few	TRBV7-6	NA	CASSLWGALLTGELFF	TGTGCCAGCAGCCTATGGGGAGCCCTACTCACCGGGGAGCTGTTTTTT
TRBJ1-4	few	TRBV11-3	NA	CASSARGGAEKLFF	TGTGCCAGCAGCGCCCGCGGGGGGGCCGAAAAACTGTTTTTT
TRBJ2-2	NA	TRBV11-2	TRBD2	CASSPSGRWSGELFF	TGTGCCAGCAGCCCTAGCGGGAGGTGGTCCGGGGAGCTGTTTTTT
TRBJ2-3	NA	TRBV29-1	NA	CRRLRETNPVSTDTQYF	TGCAGGAGGCTCCGGGAGACCAACCCGGTGAGCACAGATACGCAGTATTTT
TRBJ2-4	NA	TRBV19	TRBD1	CASKLSGQPIAKNIQYF	TGTGCCAGTAAGCTCTCGGGACAGCCAATCGCCAAAAACATTCAGTACTTC
TRBJ2-7	once	TRBV11-2	TRBD1	CASSLEGTGFYEQYF	TGTGCCAGCAGCTTAGAAGGGACAGGGTTCTACGAGCAGTACTTC
TRBJ1-1	NA	TRBV2	TRBD1	CASRGQRNTEAFF	TGTGCCAGCAGGGGACAGAGGAACACTGAAGCTTTCTTT
TRBJ1-2	NA	TRBV10-3	NA	CAISQGSPSNYGYTF	TGTGCCATCAGTCAGGGGTCACCATCTAACTATGGCTACACCTTC
TRBJ2-7	NA	TRBV5-4	NA	CASSAQPDEQYF	TGTGCCAGCAGCGCCCAACCAGATGAGCAGTACTTC
TRBJ2-2	NA	TRBV13	TRBD1	CASSPQGQGAGELFF	TGTGCCAGCAGCCCACAGGGGCAGGGGGCCGGGGAGCTGTTTTTT
TRBJ2-7	once	TRBV7-2	NA	CASSLRQAHEQYF	TGTGCCAGCAGCCTGAGACAGGCCCACGAGCAGTACTTC
TRBJ2-1	NA	TRBV9	TRBD2	CASSVDFSGAFGEQFF	TGTGCCAGCAGCGTAGATTTTAGCGGGGCCTTTGGGGAGCAGTTCTTC
TRBJ1-1	NA	TRBV27	NA	CASRSDETITEAFF	TGTGCCAGCAGGTCGGACGAGACTATAACTGAAGCTTTCTTT
TRBJ1-1	few	TRBV5-6	NA	CASSFGGGEAFF	TGTGCCAGCAGCTTCGGGGGGGGTGAAGCTTTCTTT
TRBJ1-1	NA	TRBV7-6	NA	CASSSQTANTEAFF	TGTGCCAGCAGCTCACAGACAGCGAACACTGAAGCTTTCTTT
TRBJ2-6	NA	TRBV9	TRBD1	CASSINRDRGSGANVLTF	TGTGCCAGCAGTATTAACCGGGACAGGGGGTCTGGGGCCAACGTCCTGACTTTC
TRBJ2-5	NA	TRBV7-2	TRBD2	CASSPQRGGSETQYF	TGTGCCAGCAGCCCCCAGCGGGGGGGCAGTGAGACCCAGTACTTC
TRBJ2-4	NA	TRBV7-3	NA	CASSPPRLAAKNIQYF	TGTGCCAGCAGCCCGCCTAGGCTAGCTGCCAAAAACATTCAGTACTTC
TRBJ1-2	NA	TRBV20-1	NA	CSAKQTYGYTF	TGCAGTGCTAAACAGACCTATGGCTACACCTTC
TRBJ1-2	NA	TRBV18	NA	CASSMDTSGYTF	TGTGCCAGCTCAATGGACACGTCTGGCTACACCTTC
TRBJ1-1	NA	TRBV29-1	TRBD1	CSVEKTGTMNTEAFF	TGCAGCGTGGAAAAGACAGGGACAATGAACACTGAAGCTTTCTTT
TRBJ1-5	few	TRBV10-3	NA	CAISDQNQPQHF	TGTGCCATCAGTGACCAAAATCAGCCCCAGCATTTT
TRBJ2-1	NA	TRBV7-7	TRBD1	CASSLRQGEYNEQFF	TGTGCTAGCAGTCTAAGACAGGGGGAGTACAATGAGCAGTTCTTC
TRBJ1-4	NA	TRBV20-1	TRBD1	CSARDRGGLFF	TGCAGTGCTCGGGACAGGGGAGGACTGTTTTTT
TRBJ1-2	NA	TRBV19	TRBD1	CASSTPGQGAQGYTF	TGTGCCAGTAGTACCCCGGGACAGGGGGCGCAGGGCTACACCTTC
TRBJ2-3	NA	TRBV9	TRBD2	CASAIAGGHTQYF	TGTGCCAGCGCGATAGCGGGGGGACATACGCAGTATTTT
TRBJ2-1	NA	TRBV5-6	TRBD1	CASSSQGAPGNEQFF	TGTGCCAGCAGCTCCCAGGGGGCTCCGGGCAATGAGCAGTTCTTC
TRBJ2-7	NA	TRBV7-3	NA	CASSLEQGYEQYF	TGTGCCAGCAGCTTAGAACAGGGCTACGAGCAGTACTTC
TRBJ1-1	NA	TRBV14	NA	CASSQGLGGRSTEAFF	TGTGCCAGCAGCCAAGGCTTGGGGGGGCGGTCCACTGAAGCTTTCTTT
TRBJ1-2	few	TRBV6-5	TRBD1	CASSYSGTAQYGYTF	TGTGCCAGCAGTTACTCAGGGACAGCTCAATATGGCTACACCTTC
TRBJ2-7	NA	TRBV7-9	TRBD2	CASSLFVAGSSYEQYF	TGTGCCAGCAGCTTATTTGTAGCGGGAAGCTCCTACGAGCAGTACTTC
TRBJ1-2	few	TRBV30	TRBD1	CAWRNTGTGDTGYTF	TGTGCCTGGAGGAACACCGGGACAGGGGACACTGGCTACACCTTC
TRBJ2-1	NA	TRBV7-9	NA	CASSLGDSDYNEQFF	TGTGCCAGCAGCTTAGGGGACTCGGACTACAATGAGCAGTTCTTC